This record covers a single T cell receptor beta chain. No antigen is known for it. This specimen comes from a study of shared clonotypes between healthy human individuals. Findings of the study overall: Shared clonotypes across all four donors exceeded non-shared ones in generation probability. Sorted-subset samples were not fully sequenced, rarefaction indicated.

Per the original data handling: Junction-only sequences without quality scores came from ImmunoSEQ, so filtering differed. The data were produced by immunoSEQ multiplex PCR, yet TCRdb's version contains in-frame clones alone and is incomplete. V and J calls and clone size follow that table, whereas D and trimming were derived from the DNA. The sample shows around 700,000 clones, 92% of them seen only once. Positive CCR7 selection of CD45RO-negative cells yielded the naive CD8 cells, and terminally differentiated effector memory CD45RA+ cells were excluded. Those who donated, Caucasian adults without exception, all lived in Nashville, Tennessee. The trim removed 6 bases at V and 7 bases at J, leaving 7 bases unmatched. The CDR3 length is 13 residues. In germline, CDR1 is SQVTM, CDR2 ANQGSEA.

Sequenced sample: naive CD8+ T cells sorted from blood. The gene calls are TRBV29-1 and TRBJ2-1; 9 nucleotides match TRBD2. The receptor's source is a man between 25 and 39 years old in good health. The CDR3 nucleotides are TGCAGCGTACGGCGGGAGGGCTTAAATGAGCAGTTCTTC. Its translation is CSVRREGLNEQFF.